Included here is one TCR beta chain sequence, with context. The data are from a study of blood T cell repertoires in COVID-19. Study background: Italy, Spain and the United States were the sources of the convalescent and acute COVID-19 samples.

Original processing notes: By means of reference gene primer amplification, nucleated cell counts were estimated. Sequencing used immunoSEQ multiplex PCR; TCRdb keeps in-frame clones, though not all of them. V, J and clone size are those of that table, while D and trimming were read from the DNA. Of approximately 84,000 clones listed, over 65% are singletons. Sequencing input: peripheral blood. The source of this sequence is a man between 45 and 60 years old with active or convalescent COVID-19.

CDR3 sequence (DNA): TGCGCCAGCAGCCAAGATCGGCTAAGCGGGGGGGCCTACGAGCAGTACTTC. This encodes CASSQDRLSGGAYEQYF. This chain joins TRBV4-1 and TRBJ2-7, with 10 bases fitting TRBD2. V lost 0 bases, J lost 2 bases, and 7 bases stayed unmatched. Germline loops: CDR1 MGHRA, CDR2 YSYEKL. This CDR3 contains 17 residues.